These 32 T cell receptor beta chains originate from one sample sequenced in a study of cytomegalovirus exposure and HLA in healthy donors. Method: immunoSEQ multiplex PCR; TCRdb's copy keeps in-frame clones and lacks some. The data show 55,000 to 70,000 clones, about 90% seen once. The sample comprised PBMCs. All receptors derive from a man aged 18 to 29 in good health and CMV-seronegative.

The V call is TRBV7-3, the J call TRBJ2-5, with 16 bases that match TRBD2. The V gene's germline CDR1 is SGHTA and CDR2 FQGTGA. The CDR3 is made up of 16 amino acids. V lost 3 bases to trimming and J lost 4 bases; unmatched junction nucleotides: 2. The CDR3 loop is CASSLGLAGGGETQYF. The CDR3 DNA follows: TGTGCCAGCAGCTTGGGACTAGCGGGAGGGGGAGAGACCCAGTACTTC.

This chain joins TRBV7-2 and TRBJ2-3, with 8 bases identical to TRBD2. The germline gives CDR1 SGHTA, CDR2 FQGNSA. There are 15 residues in the CDR3. With V trimmed by 5 bases and J by 4 bases, 8 bases remained unmatched. Here the CDR3 reads CASSPFGGRPDTQYF. DNA for the CDR3: TGTGCCAGCAGCCCATTCGGCGGGAGGCCAGATACGCAGTATTTT.

The chain has TRBV28 and TRBJ2-2, with 8 bases fitting TRBD1. V dropped 3 bases and J dropped 2; count of bases not matched to a gene: 8. CDR1 and CDR2 (germline): MDHEN, SYDVKM. There are 17 residues in the CDR3. CDR3 region: CASSFGVGTGNTGELFF. CDR3 bases: TGTGCCAGCAGTTTCGGGGTGGGGACAGGTAACACCGGGGAGCTGTTTTTT. Complete variable domain (other parts from reference TRBV28 and TRBJ2-2): DVKVTQSSRYLVKRTGEKVFLECVQDMDHENMFWYRQDPGLGLRLIYFSYDVKMKEKGDIPEGYSVSREKKERFSLILESASTNQTSMYLCASSFGVGTGNTGELFFGEGSRLTVL.

This chain joins TRBV19 and TRBJ1-1; a possible D gene is TRBD1 (6 bases). CDR3 length: 14 amino acids. The V gene's germline CDR1 is LNHDA and CDR2 SQIVND (reference sequence). The V end lost 7 bases, the J end lost 4 bases, and 16 bases lay between the germline ends. As DNA, the CDR3 is TGTGCCAGTAACCACAGGGACCTCGGCACTGAAGCTTTCTTT. It yields the protein CASNHRDLGTEAFF.

As for this clone: The junction departs from germline at one end; a sequencing error may be responsible. The V and J genes are TRBV7-7 and TRBJ2-6; 10 bases line up with TRBD2. CDR1 SSHAT and CDR2 FNYEAQ come from the germline V gene (reference sequence). The CDR3 contains 18 residues. The CDR3 DNA follows: TGTGCTAGCAGCTTAGGGATAGCGGGAGGTTCCGGGGCCAACGTCCTGACTTTC. Translating it yields CASSLGIAGGSGANVLTF.

This chain connects TRBV6-1 to TRBJ2-7; D is ambiguous. The CDR3 covers 11 residues. Germline lookup yields CDR1 MNHNS and CDR2 SASEGT. V lost 2 bases to trimming and J lost 6 bases, with 5 bases between them. The chain's CDR3 is CASSEWSEQYF. For the CDR3, the DNA is TGTGCCAGCAGTGAATGGAGCGAGCAGTACTTC.

This clone was observed a single time. The J gene is TRBJ1-1, the V gene TRBV5-1, with TRBD1 matching over 8 bases. CDR3 length equals 14 residues. The ends lost 4 bases at V and 5 bases at J; junction bases unmatched: 7. The germline V gene has CDR1 SGHRS and CDR2 YFSETQ. The CDR3 is CASSPGGAWTEAFF. DNA of the CDR3: TGCGCCAGCAGCCCAGGGGGCGCATGGACTGAAGCTTTCTTT. Variable domain in full (rest from reference TRBV5-1 and TRBJ1-1): KAGVTQTPRYLIKTRGQQVTLSCSPISGHRSVSWYQQTPGQGLQFLFEYFSETQRNKGNFPGRFSGRQFSNSRSEMNVSTLELGDSALYLCASSPGGAWTEAFFGQGTRLTVV.

This chain connects TRBV7-2 to TRBJ2-3; D not certain. Trimming removed 3 bases from V and 4 bases from J, with 14 bases in between. The germline V gene has CDR1 SGHTA and CDR2 FQGNSA. This CDR3 region has 15 residues. CDR3 sequence: CASSLVAVPPDTQYF. The CDR3 DNA reads as TGTGCCAGCAGCTTGGTAGCTGTCCCCCCAGATACGCAGTATTTT.

The chain combines TRBV30 with TRBJ2-3, with TRBD2 matching over 8 bases. The length of the CDR3 is 16 residues. Germline V gene sequence: CDR1 GTSNPN, CDR2 SVGIG (reference sequence). Trimming removed 0 bases from V and 4 bases from J; junction bases left unmatched: 9. CDR3 nucleotide sequence: TGTGCCTGGAGTGTACGCCCCCTAGCGGGCCCAGATACGCAGTATTTT. Amino acid sequence: CAWSVRPLAGPDTQYF.

The V and J genes are TRBV5-6 and TRBJ1-4, with TRBD1 as a possible D gene (6 bases). The V gene lost 0 bases and the J gene lost 7 bases, with 10 bases spanning the gap. Germline V lookup: CDR1 SGHDT, CDR2 YYEEEE. The CDR3 is 14 residues long. The CDR3: CASSLAGGSEKLFF. CDR3 in DNA: TGTGCCAGCAGCTTGGCGGGGGGCAGTGAAAAACTGTTTTTT.

This chain connects TRBV5-4 to TRBJ2-7, with 9 bases aligning to TRBD2. V gave up 4 bases and J gave up 7 bases; unmatched junction bases: 12. There are 15 residues in the CDR3. The germline gives CDR1 SGHNT, CDR2 YYREEE (reference sequence). This CDR3 reads CASSLEGLAGLEQYF. The CDR3 DNA reads as TGTGCCAGCAGCCTAGAGGGTCTAGCGGGATTGGAGCAGTACTTC.

The chain carries TRBV5-6 and TRBJ2-4; 8 positions match TRBD2. Germline trimming cut 0 bases from V and 0 bases from J; bases unmatched to any gene: 8. This CDR3 has 18 amino acids. Germline loops: CDR1 SGHDT, CDR2 YYEEEE. CDR3 DNA sequence: TGTGCCAGCAGCTTGGGGGGCCGGGGGGGAATAGCCAAAAACATTCAGTACTTC. Translation: CASSLGGRGGIAKNIQYF.

The chain links TRBV5-4 to TRBJ1-5, with D maybe TRBD1 (6 bases). The CDR3 sequence is 12 residues long. The germline gives CDR1 SGHNT, CDR2 YYREEE (reference sequence). Trimming took 6 bases from V and 6 from J, leaving 10 bases between them. CDR3 bases: TGTGCCAGCATTGGGGGCTGTCAGCCCCAGCATTTT. It encodes CASIGGCQPQHF.

V and J are TRBV13 and TRBJ2-5; D may be TRBD1 (5 bases). V was shortened by 5 bases and J by 1 base, with 11 bases between the two germline ends. In germline, CDR1 is PRHDT, CDR2 FYEKMQ (reference sequence). The CDR3 contains 14 residues. The CDR3 loop reads CASSLWTSQETQYF. Written as DNA, the CDR3 is TGTGCCAGCAGCCTCTGGACAAGCCAAGAGACCCAGTACTTC.

The genes are TRBV28 and TRBJ1-1, with TRBD1 identical over 8 bases. After removal of 6 bases from V and 2 bases from J, the junction contained 5 bases not matched to a gene. The CDR3 is 14 residues long. Germline loops: CDR1 MDHEN, CDR2 SYDVKM. The CDR3 reads CASSRTGPNTEAFF. The CDR3 DNA reads TGTGCCAGCAGCAGGACAGGGCCTAACACTGAAGCTTTCTTT.

The CDR3 region is CASSLTGVGLYEQYF. For the CDR3, the DNA is TGTGCCAGCAGTCTCACAGGGGTGGGCCTCTACGAGCAGTACTTC. V usage is TRBV28 and J usage is TRBJ2-7; 7 nucleotides agree with TRBD1. The V segment lost 5 bases and the J segment 3 bases; nucleotides outside the gene matches: 10. The germline CDR1 and CDR2 sequences are MDHEN and SYDVKM. This CDR3 is built from 15 residues.

The rearrangement links TRBV10-3 to TRBJ2-3; D is possibly TRBD1 (5 bases). The CDR3 contains 16 residues. Germline V gene lookup returns CDR1 ENHRY and CDR2 SYGVKD. V was shortened by 0 bases and J by 2 bases, with 12 bases between the two germline ends. The CDR3 DNA reads as TGTGCCATCAGTGAGTCGACAGCAACACTCACAGATACGCAGTATTTT. This translates into CAISESTATLTDTQYF.

V is TRBV9 and J is TRBJ2-7, with 7 bases matching TRBD1. Losses at the gene ends were 4 bases for V and 5 bases for J; bases not matched to a gene: 6. The germline CDR1 and CDR2 sequences are SGDLS and YYNGEE. The CDR3 extends over 13 amino acids. The CDR3 DNA reads as TGTGCCAGCAGCTGGACAGGATCAAACGAGCAGTACTTC. Its translation: CASSWTGSNEQYF.

V gene TRBV9 combines with J gene TRBJ2-7; possibly TRBD2 for D (6 bases). The CDR3 is made up of 14 amino acids. CDR1 SGDLS and CDR2 YYNGEE come from the germline V gene. The germline V and J ends were trimmed by 1 base and 5 bases, with 13 bases remaining between them. This CDR3 is CASSVYGSPHEQYF. As DNA, the CDR3 is TGTGCCAGCAGCGTATACGGGAGCCCACACGAGCAGTACTTC.

Concerning this clone itself: Germline is not matched at one junction end, which may reflect a read error. The J gene is TRBJ2-5, the V gene TRBV7-7, with D possibly being TRBD1 (6 bases). This CDR3 spans 15 amino acids. CDR1 and CDR2 from the germline V gene are SSHAT and FNYEAQ (reference sequence). The CDR3 region has the DNA TGTGCTAGCAGCTCGGGGAGAGGGGGAGAAGAGACCCAGTACTTC. Amino acids: CASSSGRGGEETQYF.

The chain uses TRBV5-1 and TRBJ1-2; possible D gene TRBD1, 5 bases. The CDR3 extends over 14 amino acids. Germline V gene data show CDR1 as SGHRS and CDR2 as YFSETQ. Trimming took off 4 bases at V and 5 bases at J, with 15 bases between the two ends. This chain's CDR3 is CASSATSREYGYTF. The DNA of the CDR3 is TGCGCCAGCAGCGCGACCTCCAGGGAATATGGCTACACCTTC.

The chain joins TRBV6-4 to TRBJ1-1, with 11 bases fitting TRBD1. V shed 6 bases and J 6 bases; nucleotides not matched to a gene: 6. The CDR3 extends over 14 amino acids. Germline V gene lookup returns CDR1 MRHNA and CDR2 SNTAGT. The CDR3: CASRAGQGASEAFF. DNA for the CDR3: TGTGCCAGCAGGGCAGGACAGGGGGCATCTGAAGCTTTCTTT.

The V call is TRBV6-1, the J call TRBJ1-2, with no clear D. The CDR3 loop spans 12 amino acids. CDR1 is MNHNS, CDR2 SASEGT, per germline. The V end was cut by 3 bases, the J end by 8 bases, with 10 bases between. Written as DNA, the CDR3 is TGTGCCAGCAGTGAGGAGGCGACGGGCTACACCTTC. It yields the protein CASSEEATGYTF.

This clone was seen only a few times. The rearrangement uses TRBV29-1 and TRBJ2-7; 9 positions agree with TRBD1. CDR3 length: 14 amino acids. CDR1 is SQVTM and CDR2 is ANQGSEA in the germline V gene. The junction had 5 bases not matched to a gene; V was cut back by 2 bases and J by 3 bases. The DNA for the CDR3 is TGCAGCGTTGAATCCGGGACAGGGAACTACGAGCAGTACTTC. It yields the protein CSVESGTGNYEQYF.

The V call is TRBV4-3, the J call TRBJ2-7; TRBD2 aligns across 13 bases. Per germline, CDR1 LGHNA and CDR2 YSLEER. The CDR3 runs 15 residues. The V segment lost 6 bases and the J segment 2 bases; nucleotides outside the gene matches: 4. The CDR3 loop is CASSRTSGGPYEQYF. The CDR3 DNA reads as TGCGCCAGCAGTCGGACTAGCGGGGGACCCTACGAGCAGTACTTC.

The chain has TRBV6-6 and TRBJ2-1, with TRBD1 matching 8 bases. Trimming cost V 0 bases and J 9 bases; bases outside gene matches: 7. CDR3 length: 15 amino acids. Germline values: CDR1 MNHNY, CDR2 SVGAGI (reference sequence). Written as DNA, the CDR3 is TGTGCCAGCAGTTACTCTGGCAGGGGGCGGGGTGAGCAGTTCTTC. Encoded protein: CASSYSGRGRGEQFF.

The CDR3 DNA reads as TGTGCCAGCAGTATAAATAGCAATCAGCCCCAGCATTTT. Translation gives CASSINSNQPQHF. This chain links TRBV27 with TRBJ1-5; D ambiguous. The CDR3 is 13 amino acids. The ends were cut back, 5 bases at V and 0 bases at J, with 5 bases in the middle. Germline V gene lookup returns CDR1 MNHEY and CDR2 SMNVEV (reference sequence).

This chain connects TRBV11-2 to TRBJ2-1; 9 bases are shared with TRBD2. The CDR3 sequence is 17 residues long. Germline assignment: CDR1 SGHAT and CDR2 FQNNGV. V lost 2 bases, J lost 8 bases, and 13 bases stayed unmatched. CDR3 region: CASSLSGRLAGIYEQFF. The CDR3 region has the DNA TGTGCCAGCAGCTTAAGCGGTCGTCTAGCGGGAATCTATGAGCAGTTCTTC.

This chain joins TRBV19 and TRBJ2-7; 7 nucleotides align to TRBD2. The V segment lost 3 bases and the J segment 2 bases; nucleotides outside the gene matches: 7. The CDR3 is 15 amino acids. Germline loops: CDR1 LNHDA, CDR2 SQIVND (reference sequence). CDR3 residues: CASSIRLAYAYEQYF. The CDR3 bases are TGTGCCAGTAGTATTAGACTAGCCTACGCCTACGAGCAGTACTTC.

The CDR3, as DNA: TGTGCCAGCAGTTACCGGGATGAGCAGTACTTC. Encoded protein: CASSYRDEQYF. This chain connects TRBV6-1 to TRBJ2-7; possible D gene TRBD2, 5 bases. Per the germline V gene, CDR1 is MNHNS and CDR2 is SASEGT. Trimming stripped 5 bases from V and 7 bases from J, with 9 bases between. The CDR3 length is 11 residues.

The chain combines TRBV28 with TRBJ1-5, with D hard to call. CDR3 length: 15 residues. Trimming took 5 bases from V and 2 from J, leaving 13 bases between them. Germline V gene sequence: CDR1 MDHEN, CDR2 SYDVKM. The CDR3 DNA sequence: TGTGCCAGCAGTGGAATCCACGGAGGCAATCAGCCCCAGCATTTT. It yields the protein CASSGIHGGNQPQHF.

V usage is TRBV14 and J usage is TRBJ2-5, with D possibly matching TRBD2 (5 bases). The CDR3 runs to 14 residues. Germline V gene sequence: CDR1 SGHDN, CDR2 FVKESK. Trimming took off 0 bases at V and 7 bases at J, with 12 bases between the two ends. Here the CDR3 DNA reads TGTGCCAGCAGCCAAGAACCGGGGTCGGCGACCCAGTACTTC. Translating gives CASSQEPGSATQYF.